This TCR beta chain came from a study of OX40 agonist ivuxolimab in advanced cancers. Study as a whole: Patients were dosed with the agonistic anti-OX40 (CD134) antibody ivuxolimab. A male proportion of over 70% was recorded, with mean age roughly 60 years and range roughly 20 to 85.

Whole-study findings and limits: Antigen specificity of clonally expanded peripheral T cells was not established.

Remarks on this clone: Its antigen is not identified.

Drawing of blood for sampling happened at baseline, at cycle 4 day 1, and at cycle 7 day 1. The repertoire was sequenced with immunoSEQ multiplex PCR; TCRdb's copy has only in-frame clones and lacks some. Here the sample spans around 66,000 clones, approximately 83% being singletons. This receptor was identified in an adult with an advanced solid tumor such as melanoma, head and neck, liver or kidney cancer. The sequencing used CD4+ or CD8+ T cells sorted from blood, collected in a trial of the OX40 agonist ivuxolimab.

The CDR3 here is CASSAGNQGEKLFF. The CDR3 coding sequence is TGTGCCAGCAGCGCGGGGAATCAAGGAGAAAAACTGTTTTTT. This chain links TRBV9 with TRBJ1-4, with D hard to call. The CDR3 extends over 14 amino acids. The germline V and J ends were trimmed by 3 bases and 8 bases, with 14 bases remaining between them. Germline assignment: CDR1 SGDLS and CDR2 YYNGEE.